This TCR beta chain was profiled in a study of T cells in localized non-small cell lung cancer (dated by TCRdb to about 2020). General notes on the study: Comparing tumors with uninvolved tumor-adjacent lungs, the study looked at the T cell repertoires of a few hundred patients with early-stage NSCLC. The cohort consisted of 200 to 300 treatment-naive NSCLC patients whose localized lung tumors had been resected. The mean age of the NSCLC patients was 50 to 85 years, with approximately 130 men and 85 to 110 women. Points the paper makes about the study in general: Because multi-region tumor sequencing was not done, intratumor heterogeneity could not be ruled out. Because the study design was exploratory, TCR variables were selected using unadjusted p-values without false-discovery rate correction. A median of roughly 58 of the top 100 tumor clones were detected in paired uninvolved adjacent lung, and 28 of these tumor clones were also found among the top 100 clones of the paired uninvolved adjacent lung. Uninvolved tumor-adjacent lung showed the highest T cell clonality, higher than tumor, which suggests more focused antigenic responses in the uninvolved tumor-adjacent lung. Longer overall survival was associated with higher blood T cell density, whereas shorter survival was associated with higher adjacent-lung clonality.

At diagnosis, tumor, uninvolved tumor-adjacent lung and peripheral blood were collected and then preserved as a mix of FFPE and fresh-frozen material. The immunoSEQ Assay was used to sequence TCR beta CDR3 regions from DNA. The study's own analysis went as follows. T cell density was computed as TCR beta template counts normalized to usable DNA estimated by amplifying housekeeping genes. Using the preseqR package, richness was estimated by extrapolating to 120,000 templates for tissue samples and 400,000 templates for PBMC samples. Clonality was taken to be one minus Pielou's evenness. Tissue-enriched TCRs were identified through differential abundance testing performed on productive amino-acid clonotypes, with a minimum total count of 5 and an alpha of 0.1. The Jaccard Index and the Morisita Overlap Index were used to measure how much the repertoires overlapped between compartments. TCR beta CDR3s were clustered by GLIPH together with public tetramer-defined viral CDR3s, and at least three viral sequences plus V-gene enrichment were required for viral motifs. TCRdb took over this immuneACCESS table, retaining in-frame rearrangements with V and J assigned. Such tables are incomplete; in checked studies, under half of the missing clones stem from an unresolved V gene, and the remainder is unexplained. Clonal size and the V and J genes are those of that table, whereas D and trimming came from the DNA. Here the sample has fewer than 3,000 clones; 20% to 30% occur a single time. The ten largest account for roughly 15% of the sample.

CDR1 and CDR2, looked up from the germline V gene (reference sequence), are LNHDA and SQIVND. Measured from the cysteine to the phenylalanine, the CDR3 is 14 residues long. Of the read, only the CDR3 DNA is kept; its 42 bases are in frame from base 1. At the junction V is shortened by 6 bases and J by 11 bases, with 20 bases in between. A remark on this clone: Its cognate antigen has yet to be identified. One base away there is no much larger clone; base qualities are not given.

The source material was lung tumor tissue, sampled before any cancer treatment. This TCR was recovered from a female donor older than 55 with stage I lung adenocarcinoma. This sequence uses TRBV19 and TRBJ2-1, and TRBD1 may be the D gene, going by 6 matching bases. The CDR3 loop reads CASSEQGYPMKQFF. The sequenced DNA is TGTGCCAGTAGCGAACAGGGATACCCAATGAAGCAGTTCTTC.